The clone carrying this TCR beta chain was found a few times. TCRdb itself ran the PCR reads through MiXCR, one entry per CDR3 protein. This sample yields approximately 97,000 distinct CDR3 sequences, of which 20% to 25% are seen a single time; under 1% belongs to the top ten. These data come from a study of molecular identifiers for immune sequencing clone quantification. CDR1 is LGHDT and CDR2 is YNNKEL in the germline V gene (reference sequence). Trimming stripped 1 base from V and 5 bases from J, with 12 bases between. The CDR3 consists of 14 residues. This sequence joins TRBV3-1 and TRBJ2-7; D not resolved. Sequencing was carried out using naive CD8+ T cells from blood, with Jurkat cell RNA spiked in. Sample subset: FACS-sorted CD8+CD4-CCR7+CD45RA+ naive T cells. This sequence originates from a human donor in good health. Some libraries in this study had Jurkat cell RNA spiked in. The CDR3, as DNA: TGTGCCAGCAGCCAAGTACTAACCCCCCACGAGCAGTACTTC. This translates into CASSQVLTPHEQYF.